This T cell receptor beta chain was recorded in a study of beta chain features in type 1 diabetes. Germline V gives CDR1 SGHTA, CDR2 FQGTGA. The trim removed 5 bases at V and 1 base at J, leaving 5 bases unmatched. This CDR3 comprises 15 residues. On this clone: Its antigen is currently unknown.

The authors reverse transcribed all of the isolated RNA, so sequencing captured expressed TCRB transcripts. Libraries were prepared by immunoSEQ multiplex PCR; TCRdb keeps only in-frame clonotypes and omits some of them. The sample contains under 950,000 clones, roughly a sixth of which appear only once. General study findings and limits: Equally in patients and controls, shorter templates might have been favored by PCR. VDJ junctions in type 1 diabetes patients carried more deletions and fewer insertions.

The sample taken for sequencing was naive CD4+ T cells from blood. The sequence was obtained from a woman between 18 and 30 years old in good health. V and J are TRBV7-3 and TRBJ2-3, with 8 positions matching TRBD1. The CDR3 protein is CASSQRTGRTDTQYF. CDR3 bases: TGTGCCAGCAGCCAACGGACAGGGCGCACAGATACGCAGTATTTT.